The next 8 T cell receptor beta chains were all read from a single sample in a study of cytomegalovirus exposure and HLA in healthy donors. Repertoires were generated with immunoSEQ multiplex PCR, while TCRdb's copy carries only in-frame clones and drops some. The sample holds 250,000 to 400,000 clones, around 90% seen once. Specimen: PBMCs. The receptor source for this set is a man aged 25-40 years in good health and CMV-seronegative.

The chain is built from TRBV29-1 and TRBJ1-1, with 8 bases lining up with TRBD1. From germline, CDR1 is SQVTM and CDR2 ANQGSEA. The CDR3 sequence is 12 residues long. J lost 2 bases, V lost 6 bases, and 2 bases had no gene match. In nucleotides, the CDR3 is TGCAGCGTAACAGGGGGTAACACTGAAGCTTTCTTT. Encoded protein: CSVTGGNTEAFF.

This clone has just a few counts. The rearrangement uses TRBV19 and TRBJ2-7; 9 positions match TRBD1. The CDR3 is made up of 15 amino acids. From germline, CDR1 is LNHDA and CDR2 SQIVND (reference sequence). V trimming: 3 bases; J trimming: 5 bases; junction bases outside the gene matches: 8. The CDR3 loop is CASSMGAQGAHEQYF. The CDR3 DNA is TGTGCCAGTAGTATGGGCGCACAGGGGGCCCACGAGCAGTACTTC.

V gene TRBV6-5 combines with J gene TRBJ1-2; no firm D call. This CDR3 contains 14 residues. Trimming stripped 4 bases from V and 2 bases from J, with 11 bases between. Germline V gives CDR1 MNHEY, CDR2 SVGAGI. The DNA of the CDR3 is TGTGCCAGCAGTTTAGGGAGACTAAACTATGGCTACACCTTC. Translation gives CASSLGRLNYGYTF.

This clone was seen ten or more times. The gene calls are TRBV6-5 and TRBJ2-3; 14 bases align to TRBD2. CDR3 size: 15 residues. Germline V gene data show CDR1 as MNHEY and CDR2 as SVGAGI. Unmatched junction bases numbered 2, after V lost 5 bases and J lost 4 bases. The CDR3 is CASSRTSGGPDTQYF. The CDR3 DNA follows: TGTGCCAGCAGTAGGACTAGCGGGGGGCCAGATACGCAGTATTTT.

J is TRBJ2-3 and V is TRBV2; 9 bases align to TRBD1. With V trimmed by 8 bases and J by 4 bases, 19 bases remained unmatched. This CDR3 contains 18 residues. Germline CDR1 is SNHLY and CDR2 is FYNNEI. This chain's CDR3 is CASPTRGLRGQGPDTQYF. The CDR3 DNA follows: TGTGCCAGCCCCACACGGGGTTTACGGGGACAGGGACCAGATACGCAGTATTTT. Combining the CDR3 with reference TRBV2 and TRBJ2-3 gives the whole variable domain EPEVTQTPSHQVTQMGQEVILRCVPISNHLYFYWYRQILGQKVEFLVSFYNNEISEKSEIFDDQFSVERPDGSNFTLKIRSTKLEDSAMYFCASPTRGLRGQGPDTQYFGPGTRLTVL.

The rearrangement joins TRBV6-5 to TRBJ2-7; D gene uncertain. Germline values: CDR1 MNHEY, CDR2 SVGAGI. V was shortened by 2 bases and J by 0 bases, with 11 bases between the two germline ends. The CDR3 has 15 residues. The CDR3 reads CASSYRAYSSYEQYF. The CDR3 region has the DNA TGTGCCAGCAGTTACCGCGCCTACAGCTCCTACGAGCAGTACTTC.

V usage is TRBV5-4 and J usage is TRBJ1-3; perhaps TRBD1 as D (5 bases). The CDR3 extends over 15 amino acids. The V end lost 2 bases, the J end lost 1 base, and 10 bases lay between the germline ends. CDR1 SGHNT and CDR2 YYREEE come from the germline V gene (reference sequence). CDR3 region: CASSFSGLSGNTIYF. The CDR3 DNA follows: TGTGCCAGCAGCTTTTCAGGGTTGTCTGGAAACACCATATATTTT.

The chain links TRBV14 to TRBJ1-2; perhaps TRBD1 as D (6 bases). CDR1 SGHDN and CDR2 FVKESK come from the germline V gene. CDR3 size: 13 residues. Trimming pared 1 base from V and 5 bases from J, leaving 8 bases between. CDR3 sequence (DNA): TGTGCCAGCAGCCAAGGAGGGGGTTATGGCTACACCTTC. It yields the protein CASSQGGGYGYTF.